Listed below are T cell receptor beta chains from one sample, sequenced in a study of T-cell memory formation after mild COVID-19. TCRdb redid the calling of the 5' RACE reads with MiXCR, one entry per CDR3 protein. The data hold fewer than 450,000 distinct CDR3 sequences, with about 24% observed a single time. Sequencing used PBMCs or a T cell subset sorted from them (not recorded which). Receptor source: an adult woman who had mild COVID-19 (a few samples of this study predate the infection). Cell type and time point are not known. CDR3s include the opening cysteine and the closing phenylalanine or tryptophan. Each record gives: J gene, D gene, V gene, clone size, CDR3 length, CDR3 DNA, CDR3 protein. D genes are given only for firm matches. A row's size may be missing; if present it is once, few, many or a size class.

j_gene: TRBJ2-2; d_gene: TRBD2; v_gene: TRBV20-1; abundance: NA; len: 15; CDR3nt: TGCAGTGCCACTTCGGGAGGGCCAAACACCGGGGAGCTGTTTTTT; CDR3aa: CSATSGGPNTGELFF
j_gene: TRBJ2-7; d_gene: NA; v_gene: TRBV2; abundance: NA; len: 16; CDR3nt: TGTGCCAGCAGTGATTCGTACGGAGTCAGGGCCTACGAGCAGTACTTC; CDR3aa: CASSDSYGVRAYEQYF
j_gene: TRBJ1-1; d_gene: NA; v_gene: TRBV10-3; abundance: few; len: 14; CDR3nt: TGTGCCATCAGCTACAGGGAATATAACACTGAAGCTTTCTTT; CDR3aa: CAISYREYNTEAFF
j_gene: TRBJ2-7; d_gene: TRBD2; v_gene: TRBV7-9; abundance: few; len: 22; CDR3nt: TGTGCCAGCAGCTCCCCCCCGGGACTAGCGGGAGAAAGTTGGTCCCCTGCCTACGAGCAGTACTTC; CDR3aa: CASSSPPGLAGESWSPAYEQYF
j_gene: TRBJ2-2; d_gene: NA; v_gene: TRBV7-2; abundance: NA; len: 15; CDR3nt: TGTGCCAGCAGCTTAGCGATGGACGGAACCGGGGAGCTGTTTTTT; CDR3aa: CASSLAMDGTGELFF
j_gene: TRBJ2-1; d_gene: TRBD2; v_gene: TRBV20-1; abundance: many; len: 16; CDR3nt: TGCAGTGCTCCTATTAAAGGCGGGGGGGCCTGGAATGAGCAGTTCTTC; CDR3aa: CSAPIKGGGAWNEQFF
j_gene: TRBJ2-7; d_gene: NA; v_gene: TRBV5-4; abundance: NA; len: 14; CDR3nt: TGTGCCAGCAGCCGAGTTGGAGAGGACTACGAGCAGTACTTC; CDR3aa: CASSRVGEDYEQYF
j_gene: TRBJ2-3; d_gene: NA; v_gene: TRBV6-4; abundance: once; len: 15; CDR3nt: TGTGCCAGCAGTGACTCGATGTTGACTGCAGATACGCAGTATTTT; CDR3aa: CASSDSMLTADTQYF
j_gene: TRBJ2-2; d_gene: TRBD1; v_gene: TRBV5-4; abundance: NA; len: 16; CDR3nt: TGTGCCAGCAGCTTGGGGACAGGGGAAGATGCCGGGGAGCTGATTTTT; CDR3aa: CASSLGTGEDAGELIF
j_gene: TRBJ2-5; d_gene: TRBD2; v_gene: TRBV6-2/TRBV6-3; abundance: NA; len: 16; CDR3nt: TGTGCCAGCAGACCGAGCGGGAGGGCCAGTGGGGAGACCCAGTACTTC; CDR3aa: CASRPSGRASGETQYF
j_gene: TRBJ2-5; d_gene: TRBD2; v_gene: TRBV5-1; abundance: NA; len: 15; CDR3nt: TGCGCCAGCAGCTCCGGGGGACTAGCGGTAGAGACCCAGTACTTC; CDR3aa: CASSSGGLAVETQYF
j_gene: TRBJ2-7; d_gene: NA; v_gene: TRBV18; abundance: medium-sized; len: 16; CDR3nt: TGTGCCAGCTCACCACCAGGGACGGATGTCCTGTACGAGCAGTACTTC; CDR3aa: CASSPPGTDVLYEQYF
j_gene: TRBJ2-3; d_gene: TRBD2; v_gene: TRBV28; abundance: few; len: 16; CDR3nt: TGTGCCAGCATCCTAGCGGGAGGGCCTAACGCAGATACGCAGTATTTT; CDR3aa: CASILAGGPNADTQYF
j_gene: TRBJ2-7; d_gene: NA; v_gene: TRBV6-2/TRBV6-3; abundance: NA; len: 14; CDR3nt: TGTGCCAGCAGGCCTCGAAAGGTCGTATACGAGCAGTACTTC; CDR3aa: CASRPRKVVYEQYF
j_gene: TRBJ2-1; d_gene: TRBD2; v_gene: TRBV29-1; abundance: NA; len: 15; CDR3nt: TGCAGCGTTGAAGTTTCGGGAGGGGTCTACAATGAGCAGTTCTTC; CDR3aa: CSVEVSGGVYNEQFF
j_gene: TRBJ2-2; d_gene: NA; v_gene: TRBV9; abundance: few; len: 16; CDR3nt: TGTGCCAGCAGCGTTAGCGGAGAAGCGAACACCGGGGAGCTGTTTTTT; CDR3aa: CASSVSGEANTGELFF
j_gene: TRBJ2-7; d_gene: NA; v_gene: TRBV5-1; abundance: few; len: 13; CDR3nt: TGCGCCAGCAGCTTCGACAGTTACTACGAGCAGTACTTC; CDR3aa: CASSFDSYYEQYF
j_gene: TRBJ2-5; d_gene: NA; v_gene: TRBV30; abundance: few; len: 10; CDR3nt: TGTGCCTGGAGTAGAGAGACCCAGTACTTC; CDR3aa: CAWSRETQYF
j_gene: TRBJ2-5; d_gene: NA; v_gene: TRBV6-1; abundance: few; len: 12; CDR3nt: TGTGCCAGCAAGGCCAGCGTGGAGACCCAGTACTTC; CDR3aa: CASKASVETQYF
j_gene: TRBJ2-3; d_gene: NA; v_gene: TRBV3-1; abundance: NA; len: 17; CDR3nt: TGTGCCAGCAGTCCCGGGGTTCTTCTCAGGGGAGCAGATACGCAGTATTTT; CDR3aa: CASSPGVLLRGADTQYF
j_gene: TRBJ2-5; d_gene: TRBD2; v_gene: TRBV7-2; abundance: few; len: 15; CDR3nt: TGTGCCAGCAGCCCATGGGCTAGCGGCTGGGAGACCCAGTACTTC; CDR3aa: CASSPWASGWETQYF
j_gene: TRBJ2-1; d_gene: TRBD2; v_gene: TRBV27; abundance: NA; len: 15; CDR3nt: TGTGCCAGCAGTTGGGGACTAGCAGGAGGGAATGAGCAGTTCTTC; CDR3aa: CASSWGLAGGNEQFF
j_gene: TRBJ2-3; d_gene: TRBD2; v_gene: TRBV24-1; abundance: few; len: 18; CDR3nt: TGTGCCACCAGTGAGGCCGGGACTAGCGGGAGTCTAACAGATACGCAGTATTTT; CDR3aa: CATSEAGTSGSLTDTQYF